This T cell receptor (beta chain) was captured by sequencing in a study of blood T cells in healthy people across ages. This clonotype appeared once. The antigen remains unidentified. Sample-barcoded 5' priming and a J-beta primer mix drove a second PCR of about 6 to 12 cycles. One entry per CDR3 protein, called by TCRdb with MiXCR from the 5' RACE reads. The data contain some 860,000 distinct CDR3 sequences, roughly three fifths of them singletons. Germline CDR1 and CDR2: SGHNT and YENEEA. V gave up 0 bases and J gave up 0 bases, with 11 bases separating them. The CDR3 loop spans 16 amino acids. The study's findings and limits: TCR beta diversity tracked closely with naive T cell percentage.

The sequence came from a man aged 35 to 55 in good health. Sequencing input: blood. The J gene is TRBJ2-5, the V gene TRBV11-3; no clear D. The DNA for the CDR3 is TGTGCCAGCAGCTTAGAAGGTTCGGTCGACCAAGAGACCCAGTACTTC. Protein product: CASSLEGSVDQETQYF.